This T cell receptor (beta chain) was observed in a study of T cell changes during pregnancy in multiple sclerosis. The CDR3 has 14 amino acids. The V gene end was trimmed by 5 bases and the J gene end by 9 bases; junction bases not matched to a gene: 6. Germline V CDR1 and CDR2: MNHEY, SVGAGI. Produced via immunoSEQ multiplex PCR; TCRdb's table is partial and in-frame only. The table lists 90,000 to 120,000 clones, approximately 94% of them singletons. The TCR sequence derives from a female donor with multiple sclerosis, enrolled in a pregnancy study. This material consisted of peripheral blood, taken before pregnancy. The chain employs TRBV6-5 and TRBJ2-1, with TRBD2 matching 11 bases. CDR3: CASSVAGGPVEQFF. The DNA of the CDR3 is TGTGCCAGCAGTGTAGCGGGAGGGCCAGTTGAGCAGTTCTTC.